Listed below are T cell receptor beta chains from one sample, sequenced in a study of blood T cells in healthy people across ages. TCRdb re-analysed the 5' RACE reads in MiXCR, keeping a single row per CDR3 protein. Of some 760,000 distinct CDR3 sequences listed, 20% to 30% were seen once; the top ten hold approximately 3.7%. These same records also appear under a second study, on T cells of mothers and their children.

The sequenced sample consisted of blood. These receptors all stem from a boy between 5 and 17 years old in good health. Each CDR3 is given with its conserved first and last residue. The D gene is left open where the match is weak. Clone size, where shown, is once, few, many, or a class for clones that have expanded.

cdr3_nt cdr3_aa j_call d_call v_call clone_size
TGCGCCAGCAGCCTGGACAGGGGGGATGAAGCTTTCTTT CASSLDRGDEAFF TRBJ1-1 TRBD1 TRBV5-1 -
TGCGCCAGCAGCCAAGTTTTAGGGAGGACTGAAGCTTTCTTT CASSQVLGRTEAFF TRBJ1-1 - TRBV4-3 many
TGTGCCAGCAGTTTTGTTACAGGGGGCGACGAGCAGTACTTC CASSFVTGGDEQYF TRBJ2-7 TRBD1 TRBV28 -
TGTGCCAGCACCTTGACGAGGGGTAATGGAGAGACCCAGTACTTC CASTLTRGNGETQYF TRBJ2-5 - TRBV12-3/TRBV12-4 -
TGTGCCAGCTCACGCGAACAAGAGACCCAGTACTTC CASSREQETQYF TRBJ2-5 - TRBV18 -
TGCGCCAGCAGCCAAAATGGGGGGACCACTGAAGCTTTCTTT CASSQNGGTTEAFF TRBJ1-1 - TRBV4-3 -
TGCAGCGTCAGGGCAGGGGGTGAAAAACTGTTTTTT CSVRAGGEKLFF TRBJ1-4 TRBD1 TRBV29-1 -
TGTGCCAGCTCACCACCGGGCAGCGGGGGGGCCCTGAGAGAGCAGTTCTTC CASSPPGSGGALREQFF TRBJ2-1 TRBD2 TRBV18 -
TGTGCCAGCGGGGTAGGTCTACTGTACCAAGAGACCCAGTACTTC CASGVGLLYQETQYF TRBJ2-5 - TRBV6-2/TRBV6-3 -
TGTGCCAGCAGCTTAGAAGAGGGGACCTACGAGCAGTACTTC CASSLEEGTYEQYF TRBJ2-7 - TRBV7-6 -